These T cell receptor beta chains were read from a single sample in a study of blood T cell repertoires in COVID-19. Sequenced by immunoSEQ multiplex PCR; TCRdb stores in-frame clones only, minus some. The table records 450,000 or so clones, roughly nine tenths of them present only once. The sequenced sample was peripheral blood. Every receptor here comes from a man aged 18 to 30 with COVID-19, enrolled during active disease. CDR3s include the opening cysteine and the closing phenylalanine or tryptophan. The D gene is left open where the match is weak. The listing skips clone size in some rows; elsewhere it reads once, few, many or a size class.

J gene	clone size	D gene	V gene	CDR3 protein	CDR3 DNA
TRBJ1-4	.	.	TRBV7-6	CASSSAGTSNEKLFF	TGTGCCAGCAGCTCGGCCGGGACATCTAATGAAAAACTGTTTTTT
TRBJ2-6	.	TRBD2	TRBV29-1	CSVAGRGGSGANVLTF	TGCAGCGTTGCGGGCCGGGGGGGCTCTGGGGCCAACGTCCTGACTTTC
TRBJ1-4	.	.	TRBV7-9	CASSLRAVHHEKLFF	TGTGCCAGCAGCTTGAGGGCAGTCCACCATGAAAAACTGTTTTTT
TRBJ1-5	.	.	TRBV6-1	CASSDRGAAGNQPQHF	TGTGCCAGCAGTGATCGGGGTGCGGCAGGCAATCAGCCCCAGCATTTT
TRBJ2-1	.	TRBD2	TRBV7-9	CASSFLAGGPYEQFF	TGTGCCAGCAGCTTCTTGGCGGGAGGGCCTTATGAGCAGTTCTTC
TRBJ2-1	once	TRBD2	TRBV4-2	CASSRPSGDYYNEQFF	TGTGCCAGCAGCCGTCCTAGCGGGGACTACTACAATGAGCAGTTCTTC
TRBJ1-6	.	.	TRBV19	CASKDSFRQNNSPLHF	TGTGCCAGTAAGGATTCATTCCGACAGAATAATTCACCCCTCCACTTT
TRBJ2-6	.	TRBD1	TRBV11-2	CASSTRQGARFGANVLTF	TGTGCCAGCAGCACAAGACAGGGGGCGCGGTTTGGGGCCAACGTCCTGACTTTC
TRBJ2-2	.	TRBD2	TRBV2	CASMAGGTGELFF	TGTGCCAGCATGGCGGGGGGCACCGGGGAGCTGTTTTTT
TRBJ1-1	.	.	TRBV25-1	CASSEQGGTEAFF	TGTGCCAGCAGTGAACAGGGAGGGACTGAAGCTTTCTTT
TRBJ2-5	once	TRBD2	TRBV7-9	CASSLLAGGRETQYF	TGTGCCAGCAGCTTACTGGCGGGGGGGCGAGAGACCCAGTACTTC
TRBJ2-2	once	TRBD2	TRBV27	CASSYSLAAGELFF	TGTGCCAGCAGTTACTCGCTAGCGGCCGGGGAGCTGTTTTTT
TRBJ2-2	.	.	TRBV30	CAWSVPSQGEVAELFF	TGTGCCTGGAGTGTACCGTCCCAGGGGGAGGTCGCGGAGCTGTTTTTT
TRBJ1-4	.	TRBD1	TRBV5-4	CASSRTGTGGEKLFF	TGTGCCAGCAGCCGTACCGGGACAGGGGGTGAAAAACTGTTTTTT
TRBJ2-7	.	TRBD2	TRBV5-4	CASSLYYLGLAGEPYEQYF	TGTGCCAGCAGCTTGTATTATTTAGGACTAGCGGGAGAGCCCTACGAGCAGTACTTC
TRBJ2-1	.	.	TRBV5-6	CASSLVASQVLNEQFF	TGTGCCAGCAGCTTGGTAGCTAGCCAAGTTCTCAATGAGCAGTTCTTC
TRBJ2-3	.	TRBD2	TRBV7-8	CASSLGSGRGKDTQYF	TGTGCCAGCAGCTTAGGGAGCGGGAGAGGGAAAGATACGCAGTATTTT
TRBJ1-4	.	TRBD1	TRBV4-2	CASSQTGRRDEKLFF	TGTGCCAGCAGCCAGACAGGGAGGCGAGATGAAAAACTGTTTTTT
TRBJ1-1	few	TRBD1	TRBV7-3	CASSTGQQNTEAFF	TGTGCCAGCAGCACGGGACAGCAGAACACTGAAGCTTTCTTT
TRBJ2-2	.	.	TRBV3-1/TRBV3-2	CASSHSTGELFF	TGTGCCAGCAGCCATAGCACCGGGGAGCTGTTTTTT
TRBJ1-2	.	TRBD1	TRBV3-1/TRBV3-2	CASSQYSTGGYGYTF	TGTGCCAGCAGCCAGTACTCGACAGGGGGATATGGCTACACCTTC
TRBJ1-1	.	.	TRBV5-8	CASSPDWANTEAFF	TGTGCCAGCAGCCCGGACTGGGCGAACACTGAAGCTTTCTTT
TRBJ2-2	.	.	TRBV12-3/TRBV12-4	CASTITGELFF	TGTGCCAGCACCATCACCGGGGAGCTGTTTTTT
TRBJ2-7	once	TRBD1	TRBV5-6	CASSHRDRGLLPTYEQYF	TGTGCCAGCAGCCACCGGGACAGGGGTCTCTTACCAACCTACGAGCAGTACTTC
TRBJ1-3	.	TRBD1	TRBV30	CALDRGAMNTIYF	TGTGCTCTGGACAGGGGCGCCATGAACACCATATATTTT
TRBJ2-7	.	TRBD1	TRBV30	CAWSVQGAWQYF	TGTGCCTGGAGTGTACAGGGGGCTTGGCAGTACTTC
TRBJ2-7	.	.	TRBV9	CASSPSTGSYEQYF	TGTGCCAGCAGCCCCTCCACGGGCTCCTACGAGCAGTACTTC
TRBJ1-2	.	.	TRBV24-1	CATSQTGPEDYGYTF	TGTGCCACCAGCCAAACAGGCCCCGAGGACTATGGCTACACCTTC
TRBJ1-1	.	.	TRBV18	CASSPPTVQAEAFF	TGTGCCAGCTCACCACCGACGGTGCAGGCTGAAGCTTTCTTT
TRBJ2-5	.	.	TRBV7-9	CASNPAGSETQYF	TGTGCCAGCAACCCGGCAGGGTCAGAGACCCAGTACTTC
TRBJ2-7	once	TRBD1	TRBV29-1	CSVEGTGPYEQYF	TGCAGCGTTGAGGGGACAGGTCCCTACGAGCAGTACTTC
TRBJ1-2	.	.	TRBV2	CAASPRGGYTF	TGTGCCGCCAGCCCCCGGGGTGGCTACACCTTC
TRBJ2-1	.	.	TRBV2	CASSQGQPSYNEQFF	TGTGCCAGCAGTCAGGGACAACCCTCCTACAATGAGCAGTTCTTC
TRBJ1-5	.	.	TRBV19	CASSIIGSGYSNQPQHF	TGTGCCAGTAGTATAATCGGGTCCGGGTATAGCAATCAGCCCCAGCATTTT
TRBJ1-2	.	.	TRBV6-5	CASRGATYGYTF	TGTGCCAGCAGAGGGGCAACCTATGGCTACACCTTC
TRBJ2-1	once	TRBD2	TRBV5-5	CASSTGLAVDYNEQFF	TGTGCCAGCAGCACGGGACTAGCGGTTGACTACAATGAGCAGTTCTTC
TRBJ2-2	.	TRBD1	TRBV5-6	CASSLFWDRGNTGELFF	TGTGCCAGCAGCTTGTTTTGGGACAGGGGGAACACCGGGGAGCTGTTTTTT
TRBJ2-7	.	TRBD2	TRBV9	CASSNSGSSHEQYF	TGTGCCAGCAGCAACAGCGGGAGTTCCCACGAGCAGTACTTC
TRBJ1-1	.	TRBD1	TRBV6-1	CASSEDRGWSTEAFF	TGTGCCAGCAGTGAGGACAGGGGGTGGTCTACTGAAGCTTTCTTT
TRBJ2-1	.	TRBD1	TRBV5-1	CASSAPDRAPFF	TGCGCCAGCAGCGCCCCGGACAGGGCCCCGTTCTTC
TRBJ1-2	.	TRBD1	TRBV6-1	CASSELVDRDVSGYTF	TGTGCCAGCAGTGAATTAGTAGACAGGGACGTAAGTGGCTACACCTTC
TRBJ2-7	.	.	TRBV7-2	CASSESKGGIYEQYF	TGTGCCAGCAGCGAGAGTAAGGGGGGGATATACGAGCAGTACTTC
TRBJ2-2	.	.	TRBV5-1	CASSPSVSDTGELFF	TGCGCCAGCAGCCCGTCAGTTAGCGACACCGGGGAGCTGTTTTTT
TRBJ1-6	once	.	TRBV2	CASSVHTGQSPLHF	TGTGCCAGCAGTGTTCATACAGGGCAATCACCCCTCCACTTT
TRBJ2-3	.	.	TRBV5-6	CASSAAGAGDTQYF	TGTGCCAGCAGCGCCGCGGGGGCTGGGGATACGCAGTATTTT
TRBJ1-3	.	TRBD1	TRBV4-1	CASSQDAGQASGNTIYF	TGCGCCAGCAGCCAGGATGCCGGACAGGCCTCTGGAAACACCATATATTTT
TRBJ1-3	.	TRBD1	TRBV19	CASSSPDRVGNTIYF	TGTGCCAGTAGTAGTCCGGACAGGGTTGGAAACACCATATATTTT
TRBJ1-3	.	.	TRBV19	CASSNRDNKTNSGNTIYF	TGTGCCAGTAGTAACCGGGACAATAAGACCAACTCTGGAAACACCATATATTTT
TRBJ2-7	.	TRBD2	TRBV6-5	CASSSRDYSYEQYF	TGTGCCAGCAGTTCACGGGACTACTCCTACGAGCAGTACTTC
TRBJ2-7	.	TRBD1	TRBV25-1	CASSAGKGTGDSYEQYF	TGTGCCAGCAGTGCCGGGAAAGGGACAGGGGACTCCTACGAGCAGTACTTC
TRBJ1-1	.	.	TRBV7-9	CASSLAAEAFF	TGTGCCAGCAGCTTAGCCGCTGAAGCTTTCTTT
TRBJ1-5	.	.	TRBV2	CASSELTESNQPQHF	TGTGCCAGCAGTGAATTGACAGAAAGCAATCAGCCCCAGCATTTT
TRBJ1-6	.	.	TRBV5-4	CASSSDLGAPLHF	TGTGCCAGCAGCTCGGACCTCGGGGCACCCCTCCACTTT
TRBJ1-4	.	.	TRBV4-1	CASSQDGTRTLPNPNEKLFF	TGCGCCAGCAGCCAAGACGGGACAAGAACCCTCCCGAACCCCAATGAAAAACTGTTTTTT
TRBJ2-7	.	TRBD2	TRBV30	CAWSVRLGLAGGDEQYF	TGTGCCTGGAGTGTCAGACTAGGACTAGCGGGAGGCGACGAGCAGTACTTC